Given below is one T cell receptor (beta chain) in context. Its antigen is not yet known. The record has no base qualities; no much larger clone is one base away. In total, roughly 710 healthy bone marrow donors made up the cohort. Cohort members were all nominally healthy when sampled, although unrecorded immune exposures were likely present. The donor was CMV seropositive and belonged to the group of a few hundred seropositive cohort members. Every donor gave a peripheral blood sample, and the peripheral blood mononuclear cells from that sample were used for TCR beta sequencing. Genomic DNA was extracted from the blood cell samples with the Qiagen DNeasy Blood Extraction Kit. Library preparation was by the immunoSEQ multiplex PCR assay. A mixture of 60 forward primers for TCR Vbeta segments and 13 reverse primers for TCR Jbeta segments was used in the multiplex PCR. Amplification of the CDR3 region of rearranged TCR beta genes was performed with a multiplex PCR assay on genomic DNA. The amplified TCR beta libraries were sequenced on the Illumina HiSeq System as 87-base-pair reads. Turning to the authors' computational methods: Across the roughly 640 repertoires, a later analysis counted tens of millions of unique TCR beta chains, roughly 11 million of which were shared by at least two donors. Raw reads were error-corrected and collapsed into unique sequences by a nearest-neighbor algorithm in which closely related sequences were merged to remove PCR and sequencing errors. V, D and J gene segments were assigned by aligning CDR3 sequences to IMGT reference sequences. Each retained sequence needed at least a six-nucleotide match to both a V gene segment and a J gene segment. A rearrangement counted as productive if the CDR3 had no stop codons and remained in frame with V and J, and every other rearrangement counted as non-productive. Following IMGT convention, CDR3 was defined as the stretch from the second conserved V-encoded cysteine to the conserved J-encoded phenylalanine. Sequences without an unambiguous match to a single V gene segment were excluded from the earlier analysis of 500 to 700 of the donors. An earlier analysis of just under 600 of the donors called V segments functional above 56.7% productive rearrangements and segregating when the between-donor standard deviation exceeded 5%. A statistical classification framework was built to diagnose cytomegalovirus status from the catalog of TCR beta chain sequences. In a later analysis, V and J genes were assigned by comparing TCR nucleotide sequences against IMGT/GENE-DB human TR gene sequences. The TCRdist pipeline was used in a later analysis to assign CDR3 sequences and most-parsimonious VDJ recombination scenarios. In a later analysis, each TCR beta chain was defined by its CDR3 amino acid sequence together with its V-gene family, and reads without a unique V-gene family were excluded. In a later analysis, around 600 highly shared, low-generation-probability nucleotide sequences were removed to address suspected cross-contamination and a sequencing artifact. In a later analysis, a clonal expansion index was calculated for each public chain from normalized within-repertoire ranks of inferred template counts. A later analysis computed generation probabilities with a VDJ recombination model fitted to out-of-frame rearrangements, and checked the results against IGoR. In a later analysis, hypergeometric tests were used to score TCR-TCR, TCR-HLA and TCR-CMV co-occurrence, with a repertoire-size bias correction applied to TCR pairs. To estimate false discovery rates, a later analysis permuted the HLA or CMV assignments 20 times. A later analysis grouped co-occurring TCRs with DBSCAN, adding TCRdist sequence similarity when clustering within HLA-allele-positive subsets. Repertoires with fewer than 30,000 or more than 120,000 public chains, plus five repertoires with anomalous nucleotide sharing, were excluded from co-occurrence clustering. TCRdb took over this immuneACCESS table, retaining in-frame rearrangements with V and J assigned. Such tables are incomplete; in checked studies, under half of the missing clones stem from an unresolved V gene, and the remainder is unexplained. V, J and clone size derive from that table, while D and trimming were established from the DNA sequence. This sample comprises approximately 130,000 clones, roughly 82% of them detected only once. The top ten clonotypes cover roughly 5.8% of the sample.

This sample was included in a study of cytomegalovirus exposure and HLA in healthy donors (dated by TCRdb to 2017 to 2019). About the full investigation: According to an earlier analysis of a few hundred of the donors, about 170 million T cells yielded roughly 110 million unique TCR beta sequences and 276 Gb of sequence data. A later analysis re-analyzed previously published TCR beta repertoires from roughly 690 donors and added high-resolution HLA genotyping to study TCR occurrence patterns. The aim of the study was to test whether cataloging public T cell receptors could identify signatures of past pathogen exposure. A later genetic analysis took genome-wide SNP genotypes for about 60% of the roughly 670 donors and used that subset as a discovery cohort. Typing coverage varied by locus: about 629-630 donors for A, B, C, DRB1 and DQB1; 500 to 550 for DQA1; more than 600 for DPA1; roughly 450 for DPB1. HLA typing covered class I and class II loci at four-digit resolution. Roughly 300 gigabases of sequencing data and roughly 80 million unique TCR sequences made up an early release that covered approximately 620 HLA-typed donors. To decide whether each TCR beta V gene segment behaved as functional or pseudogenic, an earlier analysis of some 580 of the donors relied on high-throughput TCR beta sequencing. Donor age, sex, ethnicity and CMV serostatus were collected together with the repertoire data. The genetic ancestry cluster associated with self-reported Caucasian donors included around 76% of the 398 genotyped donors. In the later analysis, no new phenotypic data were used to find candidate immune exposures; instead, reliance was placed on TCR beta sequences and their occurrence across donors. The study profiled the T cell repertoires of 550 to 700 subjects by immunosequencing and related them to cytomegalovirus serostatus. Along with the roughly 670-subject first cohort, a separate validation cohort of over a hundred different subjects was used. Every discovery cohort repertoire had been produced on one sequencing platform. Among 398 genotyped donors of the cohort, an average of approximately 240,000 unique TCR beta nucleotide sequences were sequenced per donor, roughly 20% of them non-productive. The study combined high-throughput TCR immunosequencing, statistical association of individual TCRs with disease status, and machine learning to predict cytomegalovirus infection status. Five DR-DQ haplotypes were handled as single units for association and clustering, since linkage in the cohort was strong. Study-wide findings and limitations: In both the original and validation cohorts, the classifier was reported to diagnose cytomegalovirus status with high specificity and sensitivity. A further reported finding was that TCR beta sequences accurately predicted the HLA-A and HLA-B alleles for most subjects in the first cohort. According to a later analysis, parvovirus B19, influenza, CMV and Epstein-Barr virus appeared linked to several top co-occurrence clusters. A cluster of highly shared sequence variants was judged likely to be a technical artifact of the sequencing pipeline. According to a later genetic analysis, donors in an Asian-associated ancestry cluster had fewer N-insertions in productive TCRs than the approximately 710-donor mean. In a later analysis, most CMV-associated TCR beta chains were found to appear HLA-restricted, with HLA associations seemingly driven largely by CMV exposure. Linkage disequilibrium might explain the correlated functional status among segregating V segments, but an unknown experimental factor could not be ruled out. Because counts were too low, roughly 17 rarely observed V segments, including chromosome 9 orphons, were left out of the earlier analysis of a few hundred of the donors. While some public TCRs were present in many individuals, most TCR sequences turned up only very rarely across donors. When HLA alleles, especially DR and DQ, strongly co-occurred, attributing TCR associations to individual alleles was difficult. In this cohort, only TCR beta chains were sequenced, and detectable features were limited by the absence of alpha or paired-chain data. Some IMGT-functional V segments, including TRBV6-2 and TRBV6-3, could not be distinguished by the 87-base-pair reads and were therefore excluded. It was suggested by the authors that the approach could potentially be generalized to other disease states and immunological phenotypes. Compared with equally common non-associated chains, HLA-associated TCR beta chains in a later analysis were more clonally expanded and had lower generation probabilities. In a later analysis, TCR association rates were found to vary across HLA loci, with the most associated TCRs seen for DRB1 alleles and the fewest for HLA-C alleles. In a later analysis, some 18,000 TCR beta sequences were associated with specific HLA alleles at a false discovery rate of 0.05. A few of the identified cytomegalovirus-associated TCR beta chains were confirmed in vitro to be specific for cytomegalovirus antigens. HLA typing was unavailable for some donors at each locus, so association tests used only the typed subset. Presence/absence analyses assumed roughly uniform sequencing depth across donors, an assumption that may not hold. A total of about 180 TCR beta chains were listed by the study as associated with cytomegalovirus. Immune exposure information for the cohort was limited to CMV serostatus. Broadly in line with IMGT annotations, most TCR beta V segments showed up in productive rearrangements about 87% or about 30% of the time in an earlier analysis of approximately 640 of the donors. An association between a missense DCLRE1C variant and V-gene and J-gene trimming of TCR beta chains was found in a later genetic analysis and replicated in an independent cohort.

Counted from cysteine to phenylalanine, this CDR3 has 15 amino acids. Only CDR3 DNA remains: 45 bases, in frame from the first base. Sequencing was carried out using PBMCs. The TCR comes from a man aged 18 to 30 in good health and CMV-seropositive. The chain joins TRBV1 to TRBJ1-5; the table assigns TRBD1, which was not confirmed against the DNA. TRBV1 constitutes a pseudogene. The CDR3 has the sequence CTSSPISGLGQPQHF. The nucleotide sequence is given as TGCACCAGCAGCCCAATTTCAGGGCTAGGTCAGCCCCAGCATTTT.